Below are 20 T cell receptor beta chains sequenced from a single sample in a study of T cell changes during pregnancy in multiple sclerosis (dated by TCRdb to the late 2010s). The library was obtained by the immunoSEQ multiplex PCR assay. Entries here come from immuneACCESS through TCRdb and include only in-frame sequences with V and J called. Some clones fail to appear in such tables; in the studies checked, an unresolved V gene covers under half of the shortfall, and the cause of the remainder is unknown. Here the sample has 40,000 to 55,000 clones; less than 95% occur a single time. The biggest ten clones account for about 3.1% of the sample. Sequenced material: CD8+ T cells from peripheral blood mononuclear cells, taken in the second trimester of pregnancy. These receptors all come from a female donor with multiple sclerosis, enrolled in a pregnancy study.

The rearrangement joins TRBV13 to TRBJ2-3; D not certain. The germline V gene has CDR1 PRHDT and CDR2 FYEKMQ (reference sequence). The V gene lost 1 base and the J gene lost 1 base, with 3 bases spanning the gap. This CDR3 has 13 residues. CDR3 coding DNA: TGTGCCAGCAGCTTAGCGGGCACAGATACGCAGTATTTT. This encodes CASSLAGTDTQYF.

The chain links TRBV5-5 to TRBJ1-3, with 8 nucleotides matching TRBD1. Germline CDR1 and CDR2: SGHKS and YYEKEE (reference sequence). The CDR3 totals 16 residues. J gave up 0 bases and V 0 bases, and 2 bases lay outside the gene matches. CDR3: CASSLVQGASGNTIYF. In DNA, the CDR3 is TGTGCCAGCAGCTTGGTCCAGGGGGCCTCTGGAAACACCATATATTTT.

The genes are TRBV5-8 and TRBJ1-5; D is perhaps TRBD1 (6 bases). Germline loops: CDR1 SGHTS, CDR2 YDEGEE. CDR3 length: 18 amino acids. The germline V and J ends were trimmed by 4 bases and 0 bases, with 20 bases remaining between them. This CDR3 reads CASSQDSWLSFSNQPQHF. The CDR3 DNA reads TGTGCCAGCAGCCAGGACAGTTGGCTCTCATTTAGCAATCAGCCCCAGCATTTT.

The chain employs TRBV5-4 and TRBJ2-7; D not resolved. The germline V gene encodes CDR1 SGHNT and CDR2 YYREEE (reference sequence). This CDR3 region has 14 residues. The V end lost 0 bases, the J end lost 2 bases, and 9 bases lay between the germline ends. The CDR3 DNA reads as TGTGCCAGCAGCTTGGGGGTGGGCACCTACGAGCAGTACTTC. It is translated as CASSLGVGTYEQYF.

This chain connects TRBV4-2 to TRBJ2-5, with a tentative D call TRBD1 (5 bases). The CDR3 covers 15 residues. V shed 0 bases and J shed 2 bases, with 10 bases lying between them. Germline CDR1 LGHNA, CDR2 YNFKEQ. The CDR3 nucleotides read TGTGCCAGCAGCCAAGAGGATGACAGACAAGAGACCCAGTACTTC. Its translation: CASSQEDDRQETQYF.

The chain has TRBV15 and TRBJ1-3; 10 bases align to TRBD1. With 7 bases clipped from V and 8 bases from J, the junction kept 5 bases outside the gene matches. Germline V gene sequence: CDR1 LNHNV, CDR2 YYDKDF (reference sequence). CDR3 length: 13 residues. CDR3 residues: CATKGTGDYTIYF. The CDR3 bases are TGTGCCACCAAGGGGACAGGGGACTACACCATATATTTT.

V and J are TRBV9 and TRBJ2-1; 7 positions match TRBD2. Germline loops: CDR1 SGDLS, CDR2 YYNGEE. The CDR3 is 13 residues long. The V and J ends lost 3 bases and 9 bases, in that order; junction bases with no gene match: 6. CDR3 coding DNA: TGTGCCAGCAGCGCCGCGGGGGAGGGTGAGCAGTTCTTC. Residues: CASSAAGEGEQFF.

The chain combines TRBV6-6 with TRBJ2-3, with 7 bases lining up with TRBD1. The CDR3 contains 12 residues. CDR1 is MNHNY and CDR2 is SVGAGI in the germline V gene (reference sequence). With V trimmed by 9 bases and J by 4 bases, 4 bases remained unmatched. CDR3 DNA: TGTGCCAGTACAGGGGTGGCAGATACGCAGTATTTT. It translates to CASTGVADTQYF.

This chain joins TRBV1 and TRBJ1-4; the D call TRBD1 from the table was never checked on the DNA. TRBV1 is labeled a pseudogene. The CDR3 length is 21 residues. The CDR3 is CTSSQVSRGQGLLPTNEKLFF. The CDR3, as DNA: TGCACCAGCAGCCAAGTATCCCGAGGACAGGGGCTACTTCCAACTAATGAAAAACTGTTTTTT.

The DNA for the CDR3 is TGTGCCAGCAGCGCGTCATACAGGGTGGCTAATGAAAAACTGTTTTTT. Protein product: CASSASYRVANEKLFF. The chain employs TRBV9 and TRBJ1-4; a weak D match, TRBD1 (6 bases). V gave up 3 bases and J gave up 3 bases, with 15 bases separating them. Germline V gives CDR1 SGDLS, CDR2 YYNGEE. This CDR3 spans 16 amino acids.

V and J are TRBV7-7 and TRBJ2-5; 7 positions agree with TRBD2. After removal of 0 bases from V and 4 bases from J, the junction contained 8 bases not matched to a gene. This CDR3 comprises 16 residues. CDR1 and CDR2 (germline): SSHAT, FNYEAQ (reference sequence). Here the CDR3 reads CASSLAHRRGRETQYF. DNA of the CDR3: TGTGCCAGCAGCTTAGCGCACCGGCGGGGGAGAGAGACCCAGTACTTC.

This chain uses TRBV19 with TRBJ2-7, with 7 bases identical to TRBD1. Trimming at V came to 5 bases and at J to 3 bases, leaving 4 bases not matched to a gene. Germline V CDR1 and CDR2: LNHDA, SQIVND (reference sequence). The CDR3 length is 13 residues. Here the CDR3 reads CASSYGTDYEQYF. In DNA, the CDR3 is TGTGCCAGTAGTTACGGGACAGACTACGAGCAGTACTTC.

Of note for this clone: This CDR3 is also generated by other DNA sequences in the sample. The V and J genes are TRBV9 and TRBJ2-7; D is undetermined. The ends were cut back, 3 bases at V and 3 bases at J, with 4 bases in the middle. Germline CDR1 and CDR2: SGDLS and YYNGEE. This CDR3 spans 11 amino acids. CDR3 nucleotide sequence: TGTGCCAGCAGCGCAGGCTACGAGCAGTACTTC. It translates to CASSAGYEQYF.

The chain uses TRBV2 and TRBJ1-4; tentatively, D is TRBD1 (6 bases). The V end lost 4 bases, the J end lost 7 bases, and 22 bases lay between the germline ends. Germline V lookup: CDR1 SNHLY, CDR2 FYNNEI. The CDR3 runs 17 residues. The CDR3 nucleotides read TGTGCCAGCAGTGGAGGTGACGATGGGGGCGTGGGTGAAAAACTGTTTTTT. It is translated as CASSGGDDGGVGEKLFF.

The chain joins TRBV7-7 to TRBJ2-7; TRBD1 is a possible D gene (5 bases). The CDR3 has 14 amino acids. Germline CDR1 SSHAT, CDR2 FNYEAQ (reference sequence). The V and J ends lost 1 base and 3 bases respectively, with 10 bases between them. CDR3 sequence reads: CASSLGAGFYEQYF. CDR3 coding DNA: TGTGCCAGCAGCTTAGGTGCAGGGTTCTACGAGCAGTACTTC.

The chain employs TRBV7-2 and TRBJ2-5; D is perhaps TRBD1 (7 bases). Trimming removed 5 bases at V and 2 bases at J, with 15 bases between. The CDR3 covers 15 residues. Germline assignment: CDR1 SGHTA and CDR2 FQGNSA. The CDR3 DNA follows: TGTGCCAGCAGCCTTTTACAGGGGAGGCAAGAGACCCAGTACTTC. Protein: CASSLLQGRQETQYF.

This clone was detected once. V usage is TRBV2 and J usage is TRBJ1-2; D might be TRBD1 (6 bases). Trimming stripped 3 bases from V and 4 bases from J, with 12 bases between. Germline V gene data show CDR1 as SNHLY and CDR2 as FYNNEI. This CDR3 region has 14 residues. The CDR3 sequence: CASSEGAGGYGYTF. The CDR3 DNA is TGTGCCAGCAGTGAGGGGGCTGGGGGCTATGGCTACACCTTC.

Sample share makes this clone medium-sized. The J gene is TRBJ1-5, the V gene TRBV20-1; D is unclear. CDR3 length equals 11 residues. Germline V CDR1 and CDR2: DFQATT, SNEGSKA (reference sequence). V lost 1 base and J lost 6, with 4 bases in between. The CDR3 DNA is TGCAGTGCTAGAGTTCTTCAGCCCCAGCATTTT. This translates into CSARVLQPQHF.

Regarding this clone: Within the sample, other DNA sequences also encode this same CDR3. The CDR3 coding sequence is TGTGCCAGCAGCTTCACAGGGGAAGAGCAGTACTTC. This sequence encodes CASSFTGEEQYF. This sequence joins TRBV5-5 and TRBJ2-7, with TRBD1 identical over 7 bases. Trimming at V came to 2 bases and at J to 7 bases, leaving 3 bases not matched to a gene. This CDR3 has 12 residues. In germline, CDR1 is SGHKS, CDR2 YYEKEE (reference sequence). Based on the CDR3 plus reference TRBV5-5 and TRBJ2-7, the full variable domain is DAGVTQSPTHLIKTRGQQVTLRCSPISGHKSVSWYQQVLGQGPQFIFQYYEKEERGRGNFPDRFSARQFPNYSSELNVNALLLGDSALYLCASSFTGEEQYFGPGTRLTVT.

The rearrangement links TRBV13 to TRBJ2-1; no clear D gene. Per germline, CDR1 PRHDT and CDR2 FYEKMQ (reference sequence). The ends were cut back, 4 bases at V and 10 bases at J, with 14 bases in the middle. The CDR3 runs to 13 residues. CDR3 in amino acids: CASSYGSGKEQFF. Written as DNA, the CDR3 is TGTGCCAGCAGCTACGGGTCCGGTAAGGAGCAGTTCTTC.